The 14 T cell receptor beta chains below all came from one sample that was sequenced in a study of T cells in Graves' hyperthyroidism and ophthalmopathy. Authors of the study amplified TCR beta CDR3 regions from RNA transcripts. TCR CDR3 regions were first amplified by RT-PCR with HTBI primers. TCRdb analysed the multiplex PCR reads with MiXCR anew, one entry per CDR3 protein. Here the sample spans hundreds of thousands of distinct CDR3 sequences, more than 11% being singletons. Material for sequencing was blood. The receptors stem from a woman under 40 with Graves' hyperthyroidism that later progressed to Graves' ophthalmopathy.

This clonotype was picked up many times. The J gene is TRBJ2-3, the V gene TRBV29-1; D is possibly TRBD2 (5 bases). CDR1 and CDR2 (germline): SQVTM, ANQGSEA. Trimming pared 3 bases from V and 2 bases from J, leaving 6 bases between. CDR3 size: 12 residues. The CDR3 reads CSVERDTDTQYF. CDR3 DNA sequence: TGCAGCGTTGAGAGGGACACAGATACGCAGTATTTT.

A few counts support this clonotype. V and J are TRBV19 and TRBJ2-4, with a weak D call TRBD2 (6 bases). Germline CDR1 reads LNHDA; CDR2 reads SQIVND (reference sequence). The CDR3 contains 11 residues. Between the trimmed V and J ends, which lost 10 bases and 10 bases, there was a span of 14 bases. The CDR3 region is CATSLGTIQYF. The CDR3, as DNA: TGTGCCACCTCTTTGGGGACTATTCAGTACTTC.

Note on this clonotype: A much larger clone differs by one base, so this may be a read error. Here the CDR3 DNA reads TGTGCCTGGGGGAGGACTAGCGGGAGGGATACGCAGTATTTT. Its protein is CAWGRTSGRDTQYF. The rearrangement joins TRBV30 to TRBJ2-3, with 14 nucleotides matching TRBD2. This CDR3 region has 14 residues. V trimming: 5 bases; J trimming: 6 bases; junction bases outside the gene matches: 4. The germline CDR1 and CDR2 sequences are GTSNPN and SVGIG (reference sequence).

Many counts were recorded for this clonotype. The chain has TRBV7-3 and TRBJ2-2; the D gene is possibly TRBD2 (5 bases). Germline V gene sequence: CDR1 SGHTA, CDR2 FQGTGA. Trimming shortened V by 5 bases and J by 4 bases, and 14 bases separated the two germline ends. This CDR3 has 15 residues. CDR3 protein: CASSPATRATGELFF. As DNA, the CDR3 is TGTGCCAGCAGCCCAGCAACTAGGGCCACCGGGGAGCTGTTTTTT.

This clonotype was recorded a few times. The rearrangement links TRBV10-3 to TRBJ2-6; perhaps TRBD1 as D (5 bases). Germline-derived CDR1 and CDR2 are ENHRY and SYGVKD. The CDR3 contains 14 residues. Trimming removed 3 bases at V and 3 bases at J, with 6 bases between. The CDR3 coding sequence is TGTGCCATCAGTGATAGGGGTGGGGCCAACGTCCTGACTTTC. Translation gives CAISDRGGANVLTF.

This clonotype was seen repeatedly, ten times or more. This chain links TRBV30 with TRBJ2-7, with D uncertain. Germline V lookup: CDR1 GTSNPN, CDR2 SVGIG (reference sequence). CDR3 size: 12 residues. V lost 2 bases to trimming and J lost 3 bases, with 8 bases between them. The DNA for the CDR3 is TGTGCCTGGAGTATAAGTGGCTACGAGCAGTACTTC. The encoded protein is CAWSISGYEQYF.

There are many counts of this clonotype. The chain uses TRBV2 and TRBJ1-5; D perhaps matches TRBD1 (6 bases). Germline lookup yields CDR1 SNHLY and CDR2 FYNNEI. There are 13 residues in the CDR3. Trimming pared 8 bases from V and 3 bases from J, leaving 11 bases between. CDR3 bases: TGTGCCAGCTCTGACAGGTTCAATCAGCCCCAGCATTTT. Amino acids: CASSDRFNQPQHF.

The chain recombines TRBV19 with TRBJ2-7; 8 positions agree with TRBD1. Germline lookup yields CDR1 LNHDA and CDR2 SQIVND (reference sequence). This CDR3 is 12 amino acids long. The J segment lost 7 bases and the V segment lost 6 bases, leaving 5 bases of the junction unmatched. The CDR3 loop reads CASRDRVREQYF. In DNA, the CDR3 is TGTGCCAGTAGGGACAGGGTCAGGGAGCAGTACTTC.

Ten or more counts support this clonotype. The V gene is TRBV11-3, the J gene TRBJ2-1, with D uncertain. The V end lost 5 bases, the J end lost 6 bases, and 11 bases lay between the germline ends. Germline loops: CDR1 SGHNT, CDR2 YENEEA. This CDR3 has 13 residues. The CDR3 protein is CASSPHEANEQFF. Here the CDR3 DNA reads TGTGCCAGCAGCCCCCACGAGGCCAATGAGCAGTTCTTC.

V usage is TRBV28 and J usage is TRBJ2-1; the match to TRBD2 covers 9 bases. CDR3 size: 15 residues. Germline V gives CDR1 MDHEN, CDR2 SYDVKM. J lost 5 bases, V lost 5 bases, and 7 bases had no gene match. The CDR3 DNA reads as TGTGCCAGCAGTATCAAAGCGGGAGGTAACAATGAGCAGTTCTTC. Its translation is CASSIKAGGNNEQFF.

CDR3 DNA sequence: TGCGCCAGCCGCAATCCCCTTGGACCTCCCGAAGCCAAAAACATTCAGTACTTC. It yields the protein CASRNPLGPPEAKNIQYF. The genes are TRBV4-1 and TRBJ2-4; D gene ambiguous. V was clipped by 8 bases and J by 0 bases, with 23 bases between them. The germline CDR1 and CDR2 sequences are MGHRA and YSYEKL. CDR3 length equals 18 residues.

This clonotype was seen many times. This chain joins TRBV12-3 or TRBV12-4 and TRBJ2-5; D not resolved. Between the trimmed V and J ends, which lost 0 bases and 0 bases, there was a span of 5 bases. This CDR3 region has 14 residues. This chain's CDR3 is CASSLAGNQETQYF. The CDR3 nucleotides are TGTGCCAGCAGTTTAGCAGGGAACCAAGAGACCCAGTACTTC.

This clonotype appeared a single time. The J gene is TRBJ2-1, the V gene TRBV4-3; TRBD2 agrees at 7 bases. CDR3 size: 17 residues. Germline lookup yields CDR1 LGHNA and CDR2 YSLEER. With 1 base clipped from V and 0 bases from J, the junction kept 6 bases outside the gene matches. The CDR3 DNA is TGCGCCAGCAGCCAAGGGGGGGGGGTGAGCTCCTACAATGAGCAGTTCTTC. Translation: CASSQGGGVSSYNEQFF.

A note on this clonotype: Lacking the conserved final phenylalanine or tryptophan, this CDR3 likely reflects a read error. The chain is built from TRBV5-1 and TRBJ1-5; D might be TRBD1 (5 bases). CDR1 is SGHRS, CDR2 YFSETQ, per germline. There are 15 residues in the CDR3. The V and J ends lost 0 bases and 3 bases respectively, with 10 bases between them. The CDR3 loop reads CASSLGQGVNQPQHL. In DNA, the CDR3 is TGCGCCAGCAGCTTGGGGCAGGGTGTCAATCAGCCCCAGCATCTT.